These T cell receptor beta chains were read from a single sample in a study of chemoradiotherapy in HPV16-positive cancers. The table came from immunoSEQ multiplex PCR; TCRdb's copy has only in-frame clones and leaves some out. Of about 11,000 clones in the sample, 76% were seen once. Sampling was done from a patient who underwent chemoradiotherapy. These receptors all stem from a human donor with HPV-associated anogenital cancer. The CDR3 runs from the conserved cysteine through the conserved F or W. Each record gives: J gene, D gene, V gene, clone size, CDR3 protein, CDR3 DNA. D genes are given only for firm matches. The listing skips clone size in some rows; elsewhere it reads once, few, many or a size class.

j_call: TRBJ2-7
d_call: .
v_call: TRBV11-2
clone_size: .
cdr3_aa: CASSLVHLIYEQYF
cdr3_nt: TGTGCCAGCAGCTTAGTCCACCTAATCTACGAGCAGTACTTC

j_call: TRBJ2-7
d_call: .
v_call: TRBV5-8
clone_size: .
cdr3_aa: CASSLGATSYEQYF
cdr3_nt: TGTGCCAGCAGCCTCGGGGCTACTTCTTACGAGCAGTACTTC

j_call: TRBJ2-3
d_call: .
v_call: TRBV7-3
clone_size: .
cdr3_aa: CASSSYSTDTQYF
cdr3_nt: TGTGCCAGCAGCTCCTATAGCACAGATACGCAGTATTTT

j_call: TRBJ2-2
d_call: TRBD2
v_call: TRBV2
clone_size: .
cdr3_aa: CASRDLAGGPGGELFF
cdr3_nt: TGTGCCAGCAGGGACCTAGCGGGGGGGCCGGGCGGGGAGCTGTTTTTT

j_call: TRBJ2-7
d_call: .
v_call: TRBV27
clone_size: .
cdr3_aa: CASSLFLGASEQYF
cdr3_nt: TGTGCCAGCAGTTTATTTTTAGGGGCATCCGAGCAGTACTTC

j_call: TRBJ2-7
d_call: TRBD1
v_call: TRBV5-1
clone_size: once
cdr3_aa: CASSLNRGSEQYF
cdr3_nt: TGCGCCAGCAGTCTTAACAGGGGCTCCGAGCAGTACTTC

j_call: TRBJ1-6
d_call: .
v_call: TRBV27
clone_size: .
cdr3_aa: CASSLVNSPLHF
cdr3_nt: TGTGCCAGCAGTTTGGTCAATTCACCCCTCCACTTT

j_call: TRBJ1-5
d_call: .
v_call: TRBV4-1
clone_size: .
cdr3_aa: CASSQVHPGPPGQPQHF
cdr3_nt: TGCGCCAGCAGCCAAGTCCACCCGGGCCCCCCGGGACAGCCCCAGCATTTT

j_call: TRBJ1-3
d_call: .
v_call: TRBV6-1
clone_size: .
cdr3_aa: CASSEGVWRGGGNTIYF
cdr3_nt: TGTGCCAGCAGTGAAGGGGTTTGGAGGGGGGGAGGAAACACCATATATTTT

j_call: TRBJ1-2
d_call: TRBD1
v_call: TRBV10-3
clone_size: .
cdr3_aa: CAISETGEAWGYTF
cdr3_nt: TGTGCCATCAGTGAGACAGGGGAGGCTTGGGGCTACACCTTC